This TCR beta chain was sequenced during a study of shared clonotypes between healthy human individuals. Study context: A couple of women and a few men aged 18 to 49 made up the donors.

Findings of the study overall: What naive subsets generally showed was a larger estimated richness than memory subsets showed.

The ends were cut back, 6 bases at V and 8 bases at J, with 13 bases in the middle. This CDR3 comprises 12 residues. The germline V gene has CDR1 MNHEY and CDR2 SVGAGI. Comments on this clone: Its antigen is undetermined.

Per the authors' pipeline: Junction-only sequences without quality scores were provided by ImmunoSEQ, so filtering was different. Libraries were prepared by immunoSEQ multiplex PCR; TCRdb keeps only in-frame clonotypes and omits some of them. For V, J and clone size, that table is used; D and trimming come from the DNA. The table includes 1.5 million to 1.9 million clones, under 99% detected once. The chain joins TRBV6-5 to TRBJ1-2; D uncertain. The sequencing sample was made of naive CD4+ T cells sorted from blood. Subset reported: CD45RA+ positively selected. The receptor was derived from a man younger than 40 in good health. The CDR3 DNA reads as TGTGCCAGCAGGCCCGGTCCCGGAGGCTACACCTTC. This sequence encodes CASRPGPGGYTF.